What follows are 7 T cell receptor beta chains derived from one specimen sequenced in a study of blood T cells in healthy people across ages. PCR was performed a second time for about 7 to 11 cycles using a sample-barcoded 5' primer and a J-beta primer mix. Using its own MiXCR run on the 5' RACE reads, TCRdb lists one record per CDR3 protein. The repertoire consists of more than 800,000 distinct CDR3 sequences, with 25% to 30% occurring once and the leading ten covering roughly 17%. Sequenced material: blood. The receptors shown here come from a woman older than 75 in good health.

This clonotype was recorded many times. The J gene is TRBJ2-5, the V gene TRBV5-1, with D maybe TRBD2 (5 bases). Germline-derived CDR1 and CDR2 are SGHRS and YFSETQ. Deletions cut 4 bases from V and 2 bases from J, with 12 bases between. CDR3 size: 14 residues. In nucleotides, the CDR3 is TGCGCCAGCAGCATTCTCCCGGGGCAAGAGACCCAGTACTTC. As protein: CASSILPGQETQYF.

Points on this clonotype: A much larger clone lies one base from this, so it may be a read error. The chain links TRBV6-2 or TRBV6-3 to TRBJ2-1, with 14 bases aligning to TRBD2. Unmatched junction bases numbered 5, after V lost 10 bases and J lost 9 bases. This CDR3 is 13 amino acids long. Looked up from germline, CDR1 is MNHEY and CDR2 is SVGEGT. CDR3 protein: CANRLAGGREQFF. The CDR3 DNA reads TGTGCCAACAGACTAGCGGGGGGGCGTGAGCAGTTCTTC.

The rearrangement links TRBV7-9 to TRBJ2-5; possible D gene TRBD1, 5 bases. Trimming removed 1 base at V and 2 bases at J, with 11 bases between. This CDR3 region has 15 residues. Germline V gives CDR1 SEHNR, CDR2 FQNEAQ (reference sequence). The CDR3 DNA sequence: TGTGCCAGCAGCTTAGGTTGGGGCGATCAAGAGACCCAGTACTTC. It is translated as CASSLGWGDQETQYF.

Points on this clonotype: Possible read error: a much larger clone is one base away. The chain joins TRBV27 to TRBJ2-5; 13 bases map to TRBD2. The assigned J gene may be wrong: the sequence end matches TRBJ2-7 better. CDR1 MNHEY and CDR2 SMNVEV come from the germline V gene (reference sequence). There are 14 residues in the CDR3. DNA of the CDR3: TGTGCCAGCGGACTAGCGGGGGATCGTTACGAGCAGTACTTC. As protein: CASGLAGDRYEQYF.

This clonotype has more than one count but fewer than ten. An end of the junction differs from the germline gene, which may be a read error. The J gene is TRBJ2-6, the V gene TRBV7-6; 9 bases align to TRBD2. Germline CDR1 reads SGHVS; CDR2 reads FNYEAQ. The CDR3 loop spans 18 amino acids. The CDR3 nucleotides read TGTGTCAGCAGCGCGGCGTTAGCGGGGGATGGTGGGGCCAACGTCCTGACTTTC. Amino acid sequence: CVSSAALAGDGGANVLTF.

The chain combines TRBV5-5 with TRBJ2-3; D remains unclear. Germline V gene data show CDR1 as SGHKS and CDR2 as YYEKEE (reference sequence). The CDR3 has 15 residues. Between the trimmed V and J ends, which lost 0 bases and 2 bases, there was a span of 10 bases. For the CDR3, the DNA is TGTGCCAGCAGCTTGGACTATAGGTCCACAGATACGCAGTATTTT. Translating it yields CASSLDYRSTDTQYF.

This clonotype was detected ten times or more. This chain uses TRBV3-1 with TRBJ2-3; maybe TRBD2 (6 bases). Germline CDR1 and CDR2: LGHDT and YNNKEL (reference sequence). With 4 bases removed from V and 0 bases from J, the gap between germline ends came to 14 bases. The CDR3 loop spans 16 amino acids. DNA for the CDR3: TGTGCCAGCAGCCCCCGGGACTCATCTAGCACAGATACGCAGTATTTT. It yields the protein CASSPRDSSSTDTQYF.